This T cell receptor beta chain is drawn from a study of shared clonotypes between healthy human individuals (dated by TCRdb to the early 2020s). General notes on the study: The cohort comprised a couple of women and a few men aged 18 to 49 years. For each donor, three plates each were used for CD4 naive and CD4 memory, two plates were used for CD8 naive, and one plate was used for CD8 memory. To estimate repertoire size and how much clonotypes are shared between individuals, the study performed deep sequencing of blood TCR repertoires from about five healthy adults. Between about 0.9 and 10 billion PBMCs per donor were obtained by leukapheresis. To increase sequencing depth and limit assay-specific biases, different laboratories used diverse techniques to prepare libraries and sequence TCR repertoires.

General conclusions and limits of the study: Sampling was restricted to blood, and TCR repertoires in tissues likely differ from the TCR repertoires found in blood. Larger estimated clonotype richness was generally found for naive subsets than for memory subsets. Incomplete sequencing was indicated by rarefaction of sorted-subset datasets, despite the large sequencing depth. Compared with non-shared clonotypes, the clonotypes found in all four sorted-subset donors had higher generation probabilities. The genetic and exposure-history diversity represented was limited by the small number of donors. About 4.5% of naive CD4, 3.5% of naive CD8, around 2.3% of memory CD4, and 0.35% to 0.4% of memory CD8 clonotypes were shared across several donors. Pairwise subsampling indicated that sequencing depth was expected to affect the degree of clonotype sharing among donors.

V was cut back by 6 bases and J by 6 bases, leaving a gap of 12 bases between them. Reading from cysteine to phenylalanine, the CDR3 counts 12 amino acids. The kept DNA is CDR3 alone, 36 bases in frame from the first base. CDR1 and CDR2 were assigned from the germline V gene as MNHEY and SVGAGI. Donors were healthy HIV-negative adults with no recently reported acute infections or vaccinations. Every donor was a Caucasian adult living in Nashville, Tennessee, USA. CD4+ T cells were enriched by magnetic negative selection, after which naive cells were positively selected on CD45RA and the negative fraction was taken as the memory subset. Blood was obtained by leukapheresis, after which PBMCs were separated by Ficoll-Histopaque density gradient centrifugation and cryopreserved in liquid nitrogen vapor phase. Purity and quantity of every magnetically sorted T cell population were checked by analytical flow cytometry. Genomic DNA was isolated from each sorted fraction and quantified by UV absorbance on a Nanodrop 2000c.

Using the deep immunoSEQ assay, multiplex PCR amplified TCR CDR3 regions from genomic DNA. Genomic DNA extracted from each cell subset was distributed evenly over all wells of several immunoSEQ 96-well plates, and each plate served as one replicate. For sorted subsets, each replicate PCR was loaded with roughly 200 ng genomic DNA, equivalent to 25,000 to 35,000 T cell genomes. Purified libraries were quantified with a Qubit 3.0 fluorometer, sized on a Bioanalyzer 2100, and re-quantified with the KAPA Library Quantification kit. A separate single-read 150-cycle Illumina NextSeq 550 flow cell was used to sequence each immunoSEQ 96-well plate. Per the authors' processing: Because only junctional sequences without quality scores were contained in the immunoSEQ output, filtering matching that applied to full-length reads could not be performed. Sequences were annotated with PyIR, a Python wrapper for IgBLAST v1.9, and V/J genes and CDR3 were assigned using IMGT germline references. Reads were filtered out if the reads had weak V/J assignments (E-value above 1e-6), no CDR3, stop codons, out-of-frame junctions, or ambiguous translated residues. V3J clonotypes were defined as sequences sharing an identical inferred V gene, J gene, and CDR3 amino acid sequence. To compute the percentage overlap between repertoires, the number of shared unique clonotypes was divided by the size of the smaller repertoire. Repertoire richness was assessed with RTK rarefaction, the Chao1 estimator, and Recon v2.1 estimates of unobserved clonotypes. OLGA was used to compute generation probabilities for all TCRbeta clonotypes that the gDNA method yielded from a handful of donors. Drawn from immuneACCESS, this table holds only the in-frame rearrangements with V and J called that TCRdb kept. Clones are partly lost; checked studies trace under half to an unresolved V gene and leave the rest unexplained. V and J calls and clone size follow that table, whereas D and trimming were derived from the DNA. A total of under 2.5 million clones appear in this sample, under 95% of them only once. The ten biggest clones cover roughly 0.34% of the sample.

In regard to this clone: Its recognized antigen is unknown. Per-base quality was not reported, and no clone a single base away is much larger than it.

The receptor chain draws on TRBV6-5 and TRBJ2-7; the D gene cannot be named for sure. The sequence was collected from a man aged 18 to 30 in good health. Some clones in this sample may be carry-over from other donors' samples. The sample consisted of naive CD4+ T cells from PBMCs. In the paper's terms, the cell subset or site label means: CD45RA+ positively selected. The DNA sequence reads TGTGCCAGCAGGCGTCGAGGTAGCGAGCAGTACTTC. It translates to CASRRRGSEQYF.